This T cell receptor beta chain was retrieved from a study of human T cells and chemical hapten exposure. TCRdb independently ran MiXCR on the RACE reads; one entry per CDR3 protein. The table shows 120,000 or so distinct CDR3 sequences, with about 14% occurring only once. The germline V and J ends were trimmed by 6 bases and 2 bases, with 15 bases remaining between them. The germline V gene has CDR1 MDHEN and CDR2 SYDVKM. The CDR3 contains 15 residues. Time point noted: pre-sensitization, week 0. Treatment defined: therapeutic diphenylcyclopropenone sensitization with weekly scalp DPC. The origin of this receptor is a woman in her late teens or twenties with alopecia areata. Some clones in this sample may be carry-over from other donors' samples. The source material was whole blood, sampled in connection with sensitization to the hapten diphenylcyclopropenone (DPC). This chain joins TRBV28 and TRBJ2-3; D not certain. Here the CDR3 DNA reads TGTGCCAGCAGCCTCCTAGGCAGATCCACAGATACGCAGTATTTT. It encodes CASSLLGRSTDTQYF.